Below are 2 T cell receptor beta chains sequenced from a single sample in a study of radiation and T cells in renal cell carcinoma. Profiled with immunoSEQ multiplex PCR; TCRdb holds only in-frame clones, not every one. The profile shows about 130,000 clones, more than 70% of them singletons. Time point in this sample: baseline pretreatment blood. As to treatment: 15 Gy SBRT to primary tumor, nephrectomy 4 weeks later. The material sequenced was blood, taken from a patient whose treatment included radiotherapy and nephrectomy. These receptors were collected from a woman aged 45-60 years with renal cell carcinoma.

The rearrangement links TRBV4-3 to TRBJ1-2; no clear D. Germline CDR1 reads LGHNA; CDR2 reads YSLEER. The germline V and J ends were trimmed by 0 bases and 2 bases, with 7 bases remaining between them. CDR3 size: 14 residues. CDR3 protein: CASSQDRQNYGYTF. The CDR3, as DNA: TGCGCCAGCAGCCAAGATCGCCAAAACTATGGCTACACCTTC.

Comments on this clone: This same CDR3 is encoded by further DNA sequences in the sample. This sequence joins TRBV11-2 and TRBJ1-1; D possibly corresponds to TRBD1 (6 bases). The CDR3 extends over 13 amino acids. Trimming left V 7 bases short and J 1 base short, with 10 bases between. Germline V gene data show CDR1 as SGHAT and CDR2 as FQNNGV. The CDR3 spells CASMRTANTEAFF. In nucleotides, the CDR3 is TGTGCCAGCATGAGGACAGCGAACACTGAAGCTTTCTTT.